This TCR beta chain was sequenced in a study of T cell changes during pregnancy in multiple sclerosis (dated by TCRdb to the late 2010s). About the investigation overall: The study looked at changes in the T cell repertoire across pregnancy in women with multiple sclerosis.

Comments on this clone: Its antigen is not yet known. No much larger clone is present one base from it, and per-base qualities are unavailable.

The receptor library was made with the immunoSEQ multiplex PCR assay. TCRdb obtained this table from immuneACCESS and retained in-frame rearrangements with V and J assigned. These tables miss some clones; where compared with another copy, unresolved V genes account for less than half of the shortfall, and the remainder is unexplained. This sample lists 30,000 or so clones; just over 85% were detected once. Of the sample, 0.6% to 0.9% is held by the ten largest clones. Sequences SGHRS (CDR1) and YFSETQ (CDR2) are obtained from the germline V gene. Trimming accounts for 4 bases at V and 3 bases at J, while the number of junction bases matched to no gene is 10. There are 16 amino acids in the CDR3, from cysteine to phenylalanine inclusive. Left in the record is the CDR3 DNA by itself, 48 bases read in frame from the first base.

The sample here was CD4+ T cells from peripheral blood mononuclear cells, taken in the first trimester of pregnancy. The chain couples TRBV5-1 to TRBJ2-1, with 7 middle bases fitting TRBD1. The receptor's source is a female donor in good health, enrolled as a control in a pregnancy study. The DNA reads TGCGCCAGCAGCGCCACAGGGGAGCCCCTCTACAATGAGCAGTTCTTC. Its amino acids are CASSATGEPLYNEQFF.